Presented here are 14 T cell receptor beta chains from one specimen sequenced in a study of breast tumors, draining lymph nodes, adjacent tissues. The lymph nodes were axillary draining lymph nodes from breast cancer patients. TCRdb itself ran the multiplex PCR reads through MiXCR, one entry per CDR3 protein. The table includes 270,000 or so distinct CDR3 sequences, about 33% detected once. What was sequenced was axillary lymph node tissue. The receptors were sampled from a female donor with breast cancer. Some clones in this sample may be carry-over from other donors' samples.

This clonotype was counted ten times or more. The chain joins TRBV19 to TRBJ1-5; no reliable D call. The CDR3 consists of 13 residues. In germline, CDR1 is LNHDA, CDR2 SQIVND (reference sequence). V lost 6 bases to trimming and J lost 5 bases, with 11 bases between them. Written as DNA, the CDR3 is TGTGCCAGTAGACTGGAGGGTTATCAGCCCCAGCATTTT. Translated, it gives CASRLEGYQPQHF.

This clonotype was counted at least ten times. The chain combines TRBV2 with TRBJ2-5; D assignment may be TRBD1 or TRBD2 (5 bases each). CDR3 length: 14 amino acids. Trimming cost V 3 bases and J 5 bases, with 13 bases left between them. Per germline, CDR1 SNHLY and CDR2 FYNNEI. DNA for the CDR3: TGTGCCAGCAGTGAGAGGGGCGATGGGGAGACCCAGTACTTC. This codes for CASSERGDGETQYF.

About this clonotype itself: This may come from a read error, since a much larger clone is one base off. The CDR3 nucleotides are TGTGCCAGCAGCCCGCCCGGCAGGAGCACAGATACGCAGTATTTT. Its protein is CASSPPGRSTDTQYF. This chain links TRBV13 with TRBJ2-3; D gene uncertain. The germline V gene encodes CDR1 PRHDT and CDR2 FYEKMQ (reference sequence). Trimming stripped 5 bases from V and 0 bases from J, with 12 bases between. CDR3 length: 15 amino acids. Looking up the rest from reference TRBV13 and TRBJ2-3 gives the full variable domain: AAGVIQSPRHLIKEKRETATLKCYPIPRHDTVYWYQQGPGQDPQFLISFYEKMQSDKGSIPDRFSAQQFSDYHSELNMSSLELGDSALYFCASSPPGRSTDTQYFGPGTRLTVL.

This clonotype has ten or more counts. This sequence joins TRBV9 and TRBJ2-2; D possibly corresponds to TRBD1 (5 bases). This CDR3 is built from 14 residues. Germline-derived CDR1 and CDR2 are SGDLS and YYNGEE. V shed 5 bases and J shed 6 bases, with 14 bases lying between them. CDR3 coding DNA: TGTGCCAGCAGTCCCCTGCAAGGGGCCGGGGAGCTGTTTTTT. It codes for CASSPLQGAGELFF.

The chain has TRBV20-1 and TRBJ2-7; the D gene could be TRBD1 or TRBD2 (6 bases each). V was clipped by 4 bases and J by 6 bases, with 19 bases between them. CDR3 size: 14 residues. Per germline, CDR1 DFQATT and CDR2 SNEGSKA (reference sequence). CDR3 in DNA: TGCAGTGCTACAGGGGACTCATCTCCTTCCGAGCAGTACTTC. It specifies CSATGDSSPSEQYF.

This clonotype was found many times. The chain joins TRBV9 to TRBJ2-1; maybe TRBD2 (5 bases). There are 14 residues in the CDR3. CDR1 is SGDLS and CDR2 is YYNGEE in the germline V gene. With 2 bases removed from V and 6 bases from J, the gap between germline ends came to 12 bases. The CDR3 nucleotides are TGTGCCAGCAGCGTTACTAGTTGGGGCAATGAGCAGTTCTTC. Amino acids: CASSVTSWGNEQFF.

This clonotype was counted only a few times. V usage is TRBV5-1 and J usage is TRBJ1-1, with 8 bases lining up with TRBD1. This CDR3 spans 14 amino acids. Looked up from germline, CDR1 is SGHRS and CDR2 is YFSETQ. After removal of 0 bases from V and 7 bases from J, the junction contained 5 bases not matched to a gene. Here the CDR3 DNA reads TGCGCCAGCAGCTTGGGGACAGGGAGCTTTGAAGCTTTCTTT. It codes for CASSLGTGSFEAFF.

Ten or more counts support this clonotype. The V gene is TRBV5-5, the J gene TRBJ2-7; a possible D gene is TRBD1 (6 bases). Germline assignment: CDR1 SGHKS and CDR2 YYEKEE (reference sequence). CDR3 length: 14 amino acids. The V end was cut by 4 bases, the J end by 4 bases, with 15 bases between. CDR3 in amino acids: CASSPGQNGYEQYF. CDR3 DNA sequence: TGTGCCAGCAGCCCGGGACAAAATGGGTACGAGCAGTACTTC.

This clonotype has ten or more counts. The rearrangement joins TRBV2 to TRBJ2-3, with D uncertain. Germline lookup yields CDR1 SNHLY and CDR2 FYNNEI. Trimming shortened V by 7 bases and J by 1 base, and 9 bases separated the two germline ends. This CDR3 is built from 13 residues. The CDR3 region has the DNA TGTGCCAGCACTTTTCGGCGCACAGATACGCAGTATTTT. This gives the protein CASTFRRTDTQYF. The complete variable domain, with remaining parts taken from reference TRBV2 and TRBJ2-3, reads EPEVTQTPSHQVTQMGQEVILRCVPISNHLYFYWYRQILGQKVEFLVSFYNNEISEKSEIFDDQFSVERPDGSNFTLKIRSTKLEDSAMYFCASTFRRTDTQYFGPGTRLTVL.

V usage is TRBV5-6 and J usage is TRBJ1-1; TRBD1 is a possible D gene (6 bases). Germline values: CDR1 SGHDT, CDR2 YYEEEE. CDR3 length: 17 amino acids. The V and J ends lost 1 base and 5 bases respectively, with 21 bases between them. CDR3 sequence reads: CASSLTSVAGHMTEAFF. The CDR3 nucleotides are TGTGCCAGCAGCTTGACTTCCGTGGCGGGACATATGACTGAAGCTTTCTTT.

As to this clonotype: This could be a read error, since a much larger clone is one nucleotide away. The chain employs TRBV7-9 and TRBJ2-1, with a possible D match to TRBD1 (5 bases). Deletions cut 0 bases from V and 7 bases from J, with 10 bases between. The germline V gene encodes CDR1 SEHNR and CDR2 FQNEAQ (reference sequence). The CDR3 has 14 amino acids. CDR3 sequence (DNA): TGTGCCAGCAGCTTAGCCCCCAGGGTGAATGAGCAGTTCTTC. It yields the protein CASSLAPRVNEQFF.

CDR3 in DNA: TGTGCCAGCCGTGGGATTAATGAAAAACTGTTTTTT. This gives the protein CASRGINEKLFF. The chain links TRBV6-1 to TRBJ1-4; unclear D gene. This CDR3 spans 12 amino acids. V lost 8 bases and J lost 4, with 8 bases in between. Germline V gene data show CDR1 as MNHNS and CDR2 as SASEGT.

The chain uses TRBV12-3 or TRBV12-4 and TRBJ2-7; 14 nucleotides align to TRBD2. The CDR3 is 17 amino acids. With 6 bases clipped from V and 5 bases from J, the junction kept 12 bases outside the gene matches. CDR3 coding DNA: TGTGCCAGCAGGGCCGGGACTAGCGGGAGTATGGTCCACGAGCAGTACTTC. The encoded protein is CASRAGTSGSMVHEQYF.

This clonotype occurred once. The V gene is TRBV6-5, the J gene TRBJ2-3, with 11 positions matching TRBD2. The CDR3 consists of 16 residues. CDR1 MNHEY and CDR2 SVGAGI come from the germline V gene. With 2 bases clipped from V and 9 bases from J, the junction kept 10 bases outside the gene matches. CDR3 protein: CASSYGGLTSGRTQYF. The CDR3 region has the DNA TGTGCCAGCAGTTACGGAGGCTTAACTAGCGGGAGAACGCAGTATTTT.